This T cell receptor (beta chain) was profiled in a study of CXCR3-negative and CXCR3-positive naive CD8 T cells. Study-wide results and limits: Hydrophobicity of TRB CDR3s was greater in CXCR3-positive naive cells than in CXCR3-negative naive cells.

A remark on this clonotype: Its antigen is undetermined.

Per the germline V gene, CDR1 is DFQATT and CDR2 is SNEGSKA (reference sequence). The CDR3 consists of 19 residues. Per CD8+ T cell subset, triplicate sorts of 300,000 cells each were done. Naivety in CD8+ T cells corresponded to a CD45RO-CCR7+CD27+CD95- phenotype. Researchers prepared the TRB cDNA libraries using 5' RACE with UMI labels. TCRdb re-called the 5' RACE reads and gives one entry per CDR3 protein, without DNA. The sample's table shows 120,000 to 150,000 distinct CDR3 sequences. The receptor was isolated from a human donor in good health. Some clones in this sample may be carry-over from other donors' samples. The sequenced material came from naive CXCR3+ CD8+ T cells from blood. Specified subset: CD45RO-CCR7+CD27+CD95- naive CD8+ T cells expressing CXCR3 (TNR3+). The chain is built from TRBV20-1 and TRBJ1-2; TCRdb outputs TRBD1, but without DNA this stays unchecked. The chain's CDR3 is CSARDQSTGTVRANYGYTF.